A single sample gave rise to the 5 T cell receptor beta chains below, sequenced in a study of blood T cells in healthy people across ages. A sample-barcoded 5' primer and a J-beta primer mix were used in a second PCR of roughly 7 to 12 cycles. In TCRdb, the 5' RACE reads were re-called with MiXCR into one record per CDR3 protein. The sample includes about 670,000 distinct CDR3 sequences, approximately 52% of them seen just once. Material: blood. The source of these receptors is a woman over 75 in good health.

The CDR3 nucleotides read TGTGCCAGCAGCCAAGCGACTAGTAGCGAGGGTCAGTTCTTC. It encodes CASSQATSSEGQFF. The chain joins TRBV3-1 to TRBJ2-1; perhaps TRBD2 as D (6 bases). The germline V and J ends were trimmed by 1 base and 13 bases, with 17 bases remaining between them. The germline gives CDR1 LGHDT, CDR2 YNNKEL (reference sequence). This CDR3 has 14 residues.

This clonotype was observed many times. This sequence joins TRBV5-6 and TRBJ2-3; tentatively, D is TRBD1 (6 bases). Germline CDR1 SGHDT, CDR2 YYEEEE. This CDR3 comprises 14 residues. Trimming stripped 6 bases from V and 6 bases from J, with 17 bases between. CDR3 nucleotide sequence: TGTGCCAGCAACAGCTTGTTGGGGGCGGATACGCAGTATTTT. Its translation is CASNSLLGADTQYF.

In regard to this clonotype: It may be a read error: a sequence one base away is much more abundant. CDR3 DNA sequence: TGTGCCAGCAGCCCCGACCAGGGTTGGGGAAACATTCAGTACTTC. Translation gives CASSPDQGWGNIQYF. V is TRBV3-1 and J is TRBJ2-4, with D perhaps TRBD1 (5 bases). Deletions cut 4 bases from V and 6 bases from J, with 16 bases between. Germline CDR1 reads LGHDT; CDR2 reads YNNKEL (reference sequence). This CDR3 has 15 residues.

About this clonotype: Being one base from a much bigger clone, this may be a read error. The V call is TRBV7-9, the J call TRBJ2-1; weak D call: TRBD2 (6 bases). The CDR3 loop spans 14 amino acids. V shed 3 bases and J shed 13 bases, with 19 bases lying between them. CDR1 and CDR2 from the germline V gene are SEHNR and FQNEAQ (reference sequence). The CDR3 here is CASSFAESGETQFF. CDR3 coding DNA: TGTGCCAGCAGCTTTGCGGAGTCGGGAGAGACCCAGTTCTTC.

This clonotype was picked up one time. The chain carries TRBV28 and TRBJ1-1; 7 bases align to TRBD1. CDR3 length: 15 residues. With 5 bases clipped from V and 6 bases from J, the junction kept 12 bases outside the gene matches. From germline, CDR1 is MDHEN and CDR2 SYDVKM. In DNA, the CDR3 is TGTGCCAGCAGTCAGAGACAGGGACGTTTGGCTGAAGCTTTCTTT. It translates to CASSQRQGRLAEAFF.